This T cell receptor (beta chain) was obtained from a study of blood T cell repertoires in COVID-19. Study-level information: Samples taken during acute and convalescent COVID-19 were collected in the United States, Italy and Spain.

This clone was detected only once. Germline CDR1 SNHLY, CDR2 FYNNEI. The length of the CDR3 is 15 residues. V trimming: 6 bases; J trimming: 4 bases; junction bases outside the gene matches: 7. Measured with immunoSEQ multiplex PCR; TCRdb has only the in-frame clones, and not every one. The sample includes almost 55,000 clones, approximately 81% of them seen just once. The rearrangement links TRBV2 to TRBJ1-5; 9 bases map to TRBD1. The receptor was derived from a man aged 45-65 years with acute or convalescent COVID-19. Material: peripheral blood. Here the CDR3 DNA reads TGTGCCAGCAGCCTAGGACAGGGGCTAAATCAGCCCCAGCATTTT. Translating gives CASSLGQGLNQPQHF.